This TCR beta chain was observed in a study of blood T cell repertoires in COVID-19. Generated by immunoSEQ multiplex PCR, the TCRdb table keeps only in-frame clones and is missing some. Here the sample spans over 70,000 clones, 91% being singletons. The germline CDR1 and CDR2 sequences are SQVTM and ANQGSEA. Deletions cut 5 bases from V and 7 bases from J, with 11 bases between. The length of the CDR3 is 12 residues. The sequence came from a man aged 50 or older with COVID-19, enrolled during active disease. The sequenced sample was peripheral blood. The chain recombines TRBV29-1 with TRBJ2-2, with D possibly matching TRBD1 (5 bases). The chain's CDR3 is CSVSGFGGELFF. CDR3 in DNA: TGCAGCGTTTCAGGGTTCGGCGGGGAGCTGTTTTTT.